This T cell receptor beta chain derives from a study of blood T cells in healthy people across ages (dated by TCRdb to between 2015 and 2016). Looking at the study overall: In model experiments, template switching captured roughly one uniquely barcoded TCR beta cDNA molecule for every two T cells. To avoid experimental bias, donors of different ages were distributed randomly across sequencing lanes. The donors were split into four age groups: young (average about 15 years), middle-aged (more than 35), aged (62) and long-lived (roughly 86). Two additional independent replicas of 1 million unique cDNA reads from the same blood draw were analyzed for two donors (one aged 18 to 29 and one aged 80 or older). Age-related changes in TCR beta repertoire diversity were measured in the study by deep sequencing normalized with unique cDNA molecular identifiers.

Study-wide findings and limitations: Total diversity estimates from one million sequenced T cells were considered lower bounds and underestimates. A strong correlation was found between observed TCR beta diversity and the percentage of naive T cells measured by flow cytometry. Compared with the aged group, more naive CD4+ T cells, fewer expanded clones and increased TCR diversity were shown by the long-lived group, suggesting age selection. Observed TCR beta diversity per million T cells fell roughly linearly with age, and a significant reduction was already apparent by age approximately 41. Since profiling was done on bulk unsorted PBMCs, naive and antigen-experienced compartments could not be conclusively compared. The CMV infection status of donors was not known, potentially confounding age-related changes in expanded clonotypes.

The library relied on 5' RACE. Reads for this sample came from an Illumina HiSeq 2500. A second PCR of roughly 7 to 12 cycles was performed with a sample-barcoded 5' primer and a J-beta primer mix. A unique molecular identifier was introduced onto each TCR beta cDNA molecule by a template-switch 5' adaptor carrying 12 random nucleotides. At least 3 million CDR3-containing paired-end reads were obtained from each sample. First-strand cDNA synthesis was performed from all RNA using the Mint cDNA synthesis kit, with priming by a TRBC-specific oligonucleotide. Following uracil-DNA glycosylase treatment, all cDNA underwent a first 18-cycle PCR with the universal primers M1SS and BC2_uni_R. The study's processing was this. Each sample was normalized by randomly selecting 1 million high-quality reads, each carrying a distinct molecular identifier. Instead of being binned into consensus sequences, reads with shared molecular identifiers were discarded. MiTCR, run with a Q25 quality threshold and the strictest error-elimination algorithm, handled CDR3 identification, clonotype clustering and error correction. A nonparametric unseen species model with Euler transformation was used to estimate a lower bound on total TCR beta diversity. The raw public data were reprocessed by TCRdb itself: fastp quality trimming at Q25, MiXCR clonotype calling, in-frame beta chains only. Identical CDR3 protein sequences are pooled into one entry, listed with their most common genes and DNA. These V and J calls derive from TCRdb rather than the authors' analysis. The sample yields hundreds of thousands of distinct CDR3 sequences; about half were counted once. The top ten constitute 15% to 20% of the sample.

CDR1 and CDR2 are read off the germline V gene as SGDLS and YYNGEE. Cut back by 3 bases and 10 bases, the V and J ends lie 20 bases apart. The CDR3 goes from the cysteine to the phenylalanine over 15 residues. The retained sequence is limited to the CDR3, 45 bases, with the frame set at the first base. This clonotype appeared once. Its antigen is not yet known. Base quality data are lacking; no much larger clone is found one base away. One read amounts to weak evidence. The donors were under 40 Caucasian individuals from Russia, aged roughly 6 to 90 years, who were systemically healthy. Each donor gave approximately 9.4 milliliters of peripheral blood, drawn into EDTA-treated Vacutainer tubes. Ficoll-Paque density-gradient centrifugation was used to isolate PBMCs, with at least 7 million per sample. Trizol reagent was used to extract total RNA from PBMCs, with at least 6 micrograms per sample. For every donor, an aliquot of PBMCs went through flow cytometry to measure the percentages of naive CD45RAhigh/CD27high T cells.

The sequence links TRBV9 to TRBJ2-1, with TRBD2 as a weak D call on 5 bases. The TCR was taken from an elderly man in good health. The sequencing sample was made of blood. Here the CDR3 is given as CASSDGAENVEEQFF. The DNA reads TGTGCCAGCAGCGACGGAGCGGAGAATGTTGAAGAGCAGTTCTTC.